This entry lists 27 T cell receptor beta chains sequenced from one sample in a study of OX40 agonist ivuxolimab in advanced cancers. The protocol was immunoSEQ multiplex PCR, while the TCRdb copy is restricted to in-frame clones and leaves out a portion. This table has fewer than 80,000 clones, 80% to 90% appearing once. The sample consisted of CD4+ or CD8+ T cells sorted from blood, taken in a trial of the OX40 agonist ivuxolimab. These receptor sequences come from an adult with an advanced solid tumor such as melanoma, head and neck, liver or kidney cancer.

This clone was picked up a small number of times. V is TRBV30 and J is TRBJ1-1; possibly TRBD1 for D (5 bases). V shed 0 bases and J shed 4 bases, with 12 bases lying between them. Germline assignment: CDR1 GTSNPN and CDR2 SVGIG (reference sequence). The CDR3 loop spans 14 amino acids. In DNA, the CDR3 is TGTGCCTGGAGTGTGGAGCCTAGGGGCACTGAAGCTTTCTTT. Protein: CAWSVEPRGTEAFF.

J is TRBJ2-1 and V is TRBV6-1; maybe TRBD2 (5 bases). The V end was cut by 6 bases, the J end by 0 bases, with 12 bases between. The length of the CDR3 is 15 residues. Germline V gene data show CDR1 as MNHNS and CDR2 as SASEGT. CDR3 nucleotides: TGTGCCAGCAGCTTAGGCGGGCCCTCCTACAATGAGCAGTTCTTC. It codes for CASSLGGPSYNEQFF.

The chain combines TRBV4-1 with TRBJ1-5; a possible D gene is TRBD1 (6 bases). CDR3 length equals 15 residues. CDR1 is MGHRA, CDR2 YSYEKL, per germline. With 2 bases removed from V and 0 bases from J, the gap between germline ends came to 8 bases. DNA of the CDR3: TGCGCCAGCAGCCAACGACAGGTTAGCAATCAGCCCCAGCATTTT. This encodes CASSQRQVSNQPQHF.

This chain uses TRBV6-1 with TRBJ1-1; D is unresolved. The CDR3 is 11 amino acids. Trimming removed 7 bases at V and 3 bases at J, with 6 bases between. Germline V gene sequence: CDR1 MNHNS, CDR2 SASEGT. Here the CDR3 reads CASMGYTEAFF. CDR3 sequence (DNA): TGTGCCAGCATGGGGTACACTGAAGCTTTCTTT.

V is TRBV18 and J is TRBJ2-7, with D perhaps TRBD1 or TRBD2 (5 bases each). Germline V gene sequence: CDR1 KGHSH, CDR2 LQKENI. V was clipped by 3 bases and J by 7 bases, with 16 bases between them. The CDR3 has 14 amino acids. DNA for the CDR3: TGTGCCAGCTCACCCAATTACAGAGGGGAAGAGCAGTACTTC. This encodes CASSPNYRGEEQYF.

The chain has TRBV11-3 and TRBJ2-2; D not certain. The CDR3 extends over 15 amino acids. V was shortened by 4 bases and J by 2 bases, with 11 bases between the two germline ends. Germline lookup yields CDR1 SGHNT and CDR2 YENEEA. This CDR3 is CASSSRGTNTGELFF. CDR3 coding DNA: TGTGCCAGCAGCTCCCGAGGCACAAACACCGGGGAGCTGTTTTTT.

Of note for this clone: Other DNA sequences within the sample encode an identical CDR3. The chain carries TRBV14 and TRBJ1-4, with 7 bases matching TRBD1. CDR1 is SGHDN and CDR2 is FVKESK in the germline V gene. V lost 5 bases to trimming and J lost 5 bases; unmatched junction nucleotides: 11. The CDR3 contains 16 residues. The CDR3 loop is CASSEERGTVNEKLFF. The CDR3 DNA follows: TGTGCCAGCAGCGAGGAACGGGGGACAGTGAATGAAAAACTGTTTTTT. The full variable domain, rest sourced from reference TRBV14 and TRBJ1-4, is EAGVTQFPSHSVIEKGQTVTLRCDPISGHDNLYWYRRVMGKEIKFLLHFVKESKQDESGMPNNRFLAERTGGTYSTLKVQPAELEDSGVYFCASSEERGTVNEKLFFGSGTQLSVL.

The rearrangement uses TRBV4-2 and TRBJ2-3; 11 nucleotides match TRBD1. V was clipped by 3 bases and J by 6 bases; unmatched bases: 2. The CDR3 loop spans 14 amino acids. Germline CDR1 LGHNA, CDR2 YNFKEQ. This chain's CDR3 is CASSQDRGRDTQYF. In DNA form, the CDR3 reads TGTGCCAGCAGCCAGGACAGGGGGCGGGATACGCAGTATTTT.

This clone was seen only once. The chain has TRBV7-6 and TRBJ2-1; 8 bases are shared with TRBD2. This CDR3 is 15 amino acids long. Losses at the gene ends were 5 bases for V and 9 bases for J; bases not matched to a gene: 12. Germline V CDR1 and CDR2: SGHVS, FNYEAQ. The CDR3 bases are TGTGCCAGCAGCGAGGATTGGGCGGGAGGTACTGAGCAGTTCTTC. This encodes CASSEDWAGGTEQFF.

The CDR3 sequence is CASSPVELTNTGELFF. CDR3 coding DNA: TGTGCCAGCAGCCCCGTCGAGCTCACGAACACCGGGGAGCTGTTTTTT. The chain uses TRBV5-4 and TRBJ2-2, with D hard to call. From germline, CDR1 is SGHNT and CDR2 YYREEE (reference sequence). This CDR3 is 16 amino acids long. Trimming cost V 4 bases and J 0 bases, with 13 bases left between them.

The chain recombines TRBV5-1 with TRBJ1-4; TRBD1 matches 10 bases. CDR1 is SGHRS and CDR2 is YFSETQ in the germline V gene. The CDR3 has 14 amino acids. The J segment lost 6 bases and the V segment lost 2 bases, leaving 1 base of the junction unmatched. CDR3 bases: TGCGCCAGCAGCTTCGGGACAGGGGATGAAAAACTGTTTTTT. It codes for CASSFGTGDEKLFF.

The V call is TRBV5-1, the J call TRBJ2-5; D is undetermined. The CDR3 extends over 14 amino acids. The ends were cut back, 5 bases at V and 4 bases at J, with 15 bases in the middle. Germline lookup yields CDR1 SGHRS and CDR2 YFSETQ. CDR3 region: CASSLGTAIETQYF. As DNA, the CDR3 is TGCGCCAGCAGTCTAGGAACAGCTATAGAGACCCAGTACTTC.

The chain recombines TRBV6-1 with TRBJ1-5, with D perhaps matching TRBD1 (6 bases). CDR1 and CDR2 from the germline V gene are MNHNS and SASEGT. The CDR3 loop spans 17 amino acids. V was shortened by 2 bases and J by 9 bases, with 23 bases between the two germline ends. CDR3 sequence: CASSEKGGAPEWMPQHF. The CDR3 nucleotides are TGTGCCAGCAGTGAAAAAGGGGGGGCCCCTGAGTGGATGCCCCAGCATTTT.

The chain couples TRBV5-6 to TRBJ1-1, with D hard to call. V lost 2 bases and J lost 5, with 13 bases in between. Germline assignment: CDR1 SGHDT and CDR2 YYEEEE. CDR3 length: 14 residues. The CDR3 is CASSFTSGRTEAFF. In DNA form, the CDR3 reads TGTGCCAGCAGCTTCACTTCCGGGCGAACTGAAGCTTTCTTT.

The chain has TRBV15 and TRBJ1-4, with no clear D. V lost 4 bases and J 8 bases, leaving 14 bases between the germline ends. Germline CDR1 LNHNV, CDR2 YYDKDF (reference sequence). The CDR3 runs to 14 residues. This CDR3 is CATSTAHPSEKLFF. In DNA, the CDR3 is TGTGCCACCAGCACCGCCCACCCCTCCGAAAAACTGTTTTTT.

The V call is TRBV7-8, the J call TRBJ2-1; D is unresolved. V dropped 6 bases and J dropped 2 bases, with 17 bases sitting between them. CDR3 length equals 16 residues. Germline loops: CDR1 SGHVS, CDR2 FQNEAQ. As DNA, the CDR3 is TGTGCCAGCAGTTCCCTTGGCTACGCCGCCTACAATGAGCAGTTCTTC. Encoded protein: CASSSLGYAAYNEQFF.

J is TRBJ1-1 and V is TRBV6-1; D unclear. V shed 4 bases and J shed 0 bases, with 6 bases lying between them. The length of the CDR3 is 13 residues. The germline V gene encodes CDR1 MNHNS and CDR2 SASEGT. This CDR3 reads CASSGQLNTEAFF. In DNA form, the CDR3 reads TGTGCCAGCAGTGGGCAGCTGAACACTGAAGCTTTCTTT.

The CDR3 loop is CASSFRAGETQYF. In nucleotides, the CDR3 is TGTGCCAGCAGCTTCCGAGCGGGAGAGACCCAGTACTTC. This chain links TRBV5-4 with TRBJ2-5; tentative D call: TRBD2 (6 bases). The CDR3 contains 13 residues. V was pared by 2 bases and J by 4 bases, with 9 bases between. In germline, CDR1 is SGHNT, CDR2 YYREEE (reference sequence).

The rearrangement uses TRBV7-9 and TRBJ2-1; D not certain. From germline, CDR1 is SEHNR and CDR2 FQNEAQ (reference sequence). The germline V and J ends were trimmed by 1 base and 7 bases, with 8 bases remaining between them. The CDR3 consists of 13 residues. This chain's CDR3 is CASSLVDANEQFF. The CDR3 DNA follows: TGTGCCAGCAGCTTAGTGGACGCTAATGAGCAGTTCTTC.

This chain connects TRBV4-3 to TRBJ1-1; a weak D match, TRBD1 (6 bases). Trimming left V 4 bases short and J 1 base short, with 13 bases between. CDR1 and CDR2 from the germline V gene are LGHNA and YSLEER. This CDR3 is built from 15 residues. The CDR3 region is CASSLGGGSNTEAFF. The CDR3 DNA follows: TGCGCCAGCAGCCTAGGGGGGGGGTCGAACACTGAAGCTTTCTTT.

The CDR3 reads CASSPYPGPLYEQYF. The CDR3, as DNA: TGTGCCAGTAGTCCATATCCGGGACCTCTCTACGAGCAGTACTTC. This rearrangement joins TRBV19 to TRBJ2-7, with D perhaps TRBD1 or TRBD2 (5 bases each). Trimming cost V 5 bases and J 3 bases, with 17 bases left between them. The CDR3 totals 15 residues. Germline CDR1 LNHDA, CDR2 SQIVND (reference sequence).

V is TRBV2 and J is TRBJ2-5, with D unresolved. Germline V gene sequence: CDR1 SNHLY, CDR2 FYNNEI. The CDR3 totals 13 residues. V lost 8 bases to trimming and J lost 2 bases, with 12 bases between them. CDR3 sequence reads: CASALDGQETQYF. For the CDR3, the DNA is TGTGCCAGCGCCCTTGACGGGCAAGAGACCCAGTACTTC.

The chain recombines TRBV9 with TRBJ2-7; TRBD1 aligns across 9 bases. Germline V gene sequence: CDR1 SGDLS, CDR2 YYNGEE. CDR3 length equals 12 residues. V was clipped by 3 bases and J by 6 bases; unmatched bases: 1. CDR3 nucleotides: TGTGCCAGCAGCGAGACAGGGGGCGAGCAGTACTTC. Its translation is CASSETGGEQYF.

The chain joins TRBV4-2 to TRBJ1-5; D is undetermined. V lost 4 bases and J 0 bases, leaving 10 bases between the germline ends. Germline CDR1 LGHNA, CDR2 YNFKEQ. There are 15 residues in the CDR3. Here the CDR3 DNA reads TGTGCCAGCAGCCCCCAGGTCCATAGCAATCAGCCCCAGCATTTT. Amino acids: CASSPQVHSNQPQHF.

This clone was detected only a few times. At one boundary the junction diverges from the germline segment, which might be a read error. Written as DNA, the CDR3 is TGTGCTAGCAGCACAACCCAGGGCGGGGAGCAGTACTTC. As protein: CASSTTQGGEQYF. The J gene is TRBJ2-7, the V gene TRBV7-7; D is possibly TRBD1 or TRBD2 (5 bases each). Germline CDR1 is SSHAT and CDR2 is FNYEAQ (reference sequence). The CDR3 consists of 13 residues.

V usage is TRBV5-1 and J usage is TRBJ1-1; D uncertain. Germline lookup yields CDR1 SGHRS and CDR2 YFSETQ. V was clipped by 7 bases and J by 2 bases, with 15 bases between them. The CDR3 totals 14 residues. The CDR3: CASSLLGRNTEAFF. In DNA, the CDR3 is TGCGCCAGCTCCCTTCTCGGGCGCAACACTGAAGCTTTCTTT.

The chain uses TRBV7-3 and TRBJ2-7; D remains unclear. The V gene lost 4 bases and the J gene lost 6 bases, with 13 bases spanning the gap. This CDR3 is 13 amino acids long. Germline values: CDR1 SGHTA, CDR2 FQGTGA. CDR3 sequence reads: CASSSTPRAEQYF. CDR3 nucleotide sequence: TGTGCCAGCAGCTCCACCCCTCGAGCCGAGCAGTACTTC.